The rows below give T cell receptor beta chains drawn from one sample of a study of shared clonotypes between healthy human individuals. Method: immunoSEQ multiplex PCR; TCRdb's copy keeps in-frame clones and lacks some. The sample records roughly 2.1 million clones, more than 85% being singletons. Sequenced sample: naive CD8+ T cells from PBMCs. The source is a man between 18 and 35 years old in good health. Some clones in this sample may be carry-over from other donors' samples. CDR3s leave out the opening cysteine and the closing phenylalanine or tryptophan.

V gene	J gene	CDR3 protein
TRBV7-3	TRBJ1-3	ASSLDRSSGNTIY
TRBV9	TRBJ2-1	ASSVFGRRYDEQF
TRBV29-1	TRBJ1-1	SVAWVAEAF
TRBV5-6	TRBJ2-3	ASSLAWGTNTDTQY
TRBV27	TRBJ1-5	ASSLRRQGSNQPQH
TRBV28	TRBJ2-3	ASSFRLAGTTDTQY
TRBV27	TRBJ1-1	ASSFSGGNTEAF
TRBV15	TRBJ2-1	ATAARREGLGNEQF
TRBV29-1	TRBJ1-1	SALIPTDTEAF
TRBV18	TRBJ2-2	ASSPDTGELF
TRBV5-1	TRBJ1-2	ASSLAGLGNGYT
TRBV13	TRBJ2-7	ASSLASGKTYEQY
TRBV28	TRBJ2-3	ASSSPRGREGDTQY
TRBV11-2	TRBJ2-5	ASSLEQARFQETQY
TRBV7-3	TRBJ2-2	ASSLYGTGGGELF
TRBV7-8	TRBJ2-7	ASSPYRPYEQY
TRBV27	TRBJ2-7	ASRVRGPSYEQY
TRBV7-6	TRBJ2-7	ASSLGRMRYAVHEQY
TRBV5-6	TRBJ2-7	ASSFGTGLYEQY
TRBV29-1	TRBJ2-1	SDDDNNEQF
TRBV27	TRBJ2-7	ASSLRTGGPYEQY
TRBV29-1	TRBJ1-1	SVEDLGAF
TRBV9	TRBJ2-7	ASSVGTSGRHAYEQY
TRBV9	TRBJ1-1	ASSVGGRTEAF
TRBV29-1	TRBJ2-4	SVVEGFLAKNIQY
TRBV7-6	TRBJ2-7	ASSPEGLAGSEQY
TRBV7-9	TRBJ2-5	ASSLSGSQGETQY
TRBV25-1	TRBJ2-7	ASSESTAYEQY
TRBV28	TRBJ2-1	ASSLGETSGDNEQF
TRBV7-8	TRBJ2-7	ASSYRPDSHLYEQY
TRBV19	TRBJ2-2	ASSIGRPNTGELF